This T cell receptor (beta chain) appears in the sequencing data of a study of prognosis after radiotherapy for stage I lung cancer (dated by TCRdb to 2020 to 2023). For context, the study as a whole: Between early 2018 and 2019, around 20 patients with stage I NSCLC were enrolled in Nanjing, China. The cohort comprised more than ten men and a handful of women with a median age of about 70 years, ranging from roughly 50 to 84 years. All patients were regarded as medically inoperable, because of comorbidities in over 10 patients and refusal of surgery in about seven patients. On tumor histology, fewer than 15 patients had adenocarcinoma and roughly 7 had squamous cell carcinoma. A total of around 38 blood samples from around 19 patients were sequenced, with one sample obtained before and one obtained after SBRT for each patient. Distant metastases were developed by four of the 19 patients after SBRT, at a median of roughly 7 months, whereas no significant progression was observed in the other 15 patients. In every patient, SBRT was given without any concurrent therapy. Stage I lung tumors that were newly diagnosed and primary were found in about 14 patients, while a handful of patients had oligometastatic NSCLC after surgical resection of the primary tumor. Using image-guided IMRT or VMAT, SBRT was delivered in 3 to 5 fractions at a biologically effective dose of at least 100 Gy. This study profiled peripheral blood TCR beta repertoires from stage I NSCLC patients before and after stereotactic body radiotherapy and linked the repertoires to distant failure. What the work shows at the level of the full study, not this receptor alone: TRBV and TRBJ usage frequencies reportedly differed by metastasis status, in two V genes at baseline and in eight or nine V and two J genes after SBRT. Post-SBRT Shannon entropy and its change from baseline were lower in patients who developed distant metastases; baseline Shannon entropy was not associated with metastases. No adjustment for multiple comparisons was applied to any of the reported P values. No determination of tumor specificity was made for expanded TCR clones. The study was limited by the small cohort and short follow-up, and independent validation of the study findings is required. Unique TCR clone counts fell after SBRT (median about 9,700 before versus under 8,000 after; Wilcoxon paired P=0.011).

The CDR3 has 15 amino acids, counting the end cysteine and phenylalanine. The retained sequence is limited to the CDR3, 45 bases, with the frame set at the first base. The germline V gene yields MNHEY for CDR1 and SVGAGI for CDR2. V is cut back by 8 bases and J by 1 base, with 6 bases in the junction unmatched. A history of other malignancies or of prior chemotherapy or radiotherapy was absent in all patients, and node-negative disease was shown on CT and PET/CT in all patients. At each of the two time points, around 6 milliliters of peripheral venous blood were collected into EDTA tubes. PBMCs were isolated by Ficoll-Paque Plus density-gradient centrifugation. Immediately after collection, samples were stored at -80 degrees C until analysis. Two rounds of multiplex PCR were used to amplify the TCR beta CDR3 region from genomic DNA. In the first PCR round, primers specific to each TRBV and TRBJ gene were used, and the primer sequences were filed in Chinese patent CN105087789A. Universal primers were used in the second PCR round. The Roche High Pure PCR Template Preparation Kit was used to extract genomic DNA from frozen PBMCs. The libraries underwent paired-end sequencing with 151 bp reads on an Illumina HiSeq 3000. On the authors' methods: CutAdapt was used to discard raw reads that did not contain the multiplex PCR primer sequences. Using PEAR, the high-quality paired reads were merged into contigs. MiXCR assigned TRB V, D and J gene segments to each contig by aligning to reference sequences. To remove sequencing errors, CDR3 sequences were clustered according to base quality and sequence similarity. Shannon entropy normalized by the natural log of productive TCR sequence number was used as the measure of diversity. Clonality was computed as one minus the ratio of Shannon entropy to the natural log of the number of unique clonotypes. Using the Youden index from ROC curves, the researchers picked the repertoire-metric cut-offs for progression-free survival, and all analyses were carried out in R 3.5.3. TCRdb itself trimmed the public reads at Q25 with fastp, ran MiXCR and retained productive beta chains. Rows matching on CDR3 protein sequence are summarized as one entry with the most common DNA and genes. What appears here as the V and J calls and clone size reflects TCRdb's work, not the paper's. The sample table records some 14,000 distinct CDR3 sequences; about 27% of these occur just once. 13% of the sample comes from the top ten.

This clonotype is medium-sized (0.01 to 0.1%) in terms of sample share. Its antigen is unknown. Qualities for individual bases were not recorded, and no much larger clone is one base off. Source: PBMCs, taken before or after stereotactic body radiation therapy (not recorded which). The sequence was obtained from a donor aged 50 or older with non-small cell lung cancer. The sequence joins TRBV6-5 to TRBJ2-1, and TRBD1 aligns with 9 junction nucleotides. The DNA sequence follows: TGTGCCAGCGGGTTAGGACAGGGGTCCTACAATGAGCAGTTCTTC. Its protein product is CASGLGQGSYNEQFF.